The 26 T cell receptor beta chains listed next were all sequenced from one sample in a study of response to subunit inactivated influenza vaccine (dated by TCRdb to the late 2010s). The time point label, read with the paper, signifies: 45 to 50 days after influenza vaccine administration. Preparation of the library involved RT-PCR. For sequencing, an Illumina HiSeq 2500 was employed. TCRdb reworked the public reads: Q25 trimming with fastp, MiXCR clone assembly, productive beta chains retained. For every CDR3 protein sequence, its rows merge into one entry that carries the most common genes and DNA. The sample records under 500,000 distinct CDR3 sequences, around 9.9% of which are singletons. Of the sample, less than 15% is held by the ten largest clones. Sequenced material: PBMCs from blood, taken 45 days after vaccination. The receptors here all came from a man in his fifties who received an inactivated influenza vaccine. Donor details come from another sample of the same person, matched by shared clones.

This rearrangement joins TRBV29-1 to TRBJ2-2; maybe TRBD2 (5 bases). The CDR3 runs to 13 residues. CDR1 is SQVTM, CDR2 ANQGSEA, per germline. Trimming shortened V by 7 bases and J by 4 bases, and 13 bases separated the two germline ends. CDR3 amino acids: CSDREVGTGELFF. Here the CDR3 DNA reads TGCAGCGACCGGGAAGTAGGCACCGGGGAGCTGTTTTTT.

On this clonotype itself: A single base separates this from a much larger clone, so it may be a read error. This chain links TRBV20-1 with TRBJ2-1; D unclear. The CDR3 loop spans 13 amino acids. V lost 0 bases, J lost 4 bases, and 7 bases lay in between. Germline V lookup: CDR1 DFQATT, CDR2 SNEGSKA (reference sequence). CDR3 nucleotides: TGCAGTGCTAGAGATCGGTGTTACAATGAGCAGTTCTTC. Translating gives CSARDRCYNEQFF.

This clonotype was observed a few times. This chain links TRBV12-3 or TRBV12-4 with TRBJ2-1, with a tentative D call TRBD1 (6 bases). V was clipped by 2 bases and J by 5 bases, with 19 bases between them. This CDR3 region has 17 residues. CDR3 in DNA: TGTGCCAGCAGTTTACGCAGGGGCCGTTCCGAGGACAATGAGCAGTTCTTC. Encoded protein: CASSLRRGRSEDNEQFF.

This rearrangement joins TRBV12-3 or TRBV12-4 to TRBJ2-2; 10 bases line up with TRBD2. V was clipped by 7 bases and J by 5 bases; unmatched bases: 19. The CDR3 consists of 19 residues. The CDR3 coding sequence is TGTGCCAGCACCCCTTCCACCATTCTAGCGGGAGCGGGGACCGGGGAGCTGTTTTTT. Translated, it gives CASTPSTILAGAGTGELFF.

This clonotype was counted only a few times. The V and J genes are TRBV19 and TRBJ2-1; perhaps TRBD2 as D (5 bases). V was trimmed by 3 bases and J by 0 bases, leaving 12 bases between them. The germline gives CDR1 LNHDA, CDR2 SQIVND (reference sequence). The CDR3 covers 16 residues. The CDR3 loop is CASSIGGLSSYNEQFF. The CDR3 DNA reads TGTGCCAGTAGTATCGGCGGGCTTAGCTCCTACAATGAGCAGTTCTTC.

The rearrangement uses TRBV15 and TRBJ1-6, with a possible D match to TRBD1 (5 bases). CDR3 length: 14 residues. V was shortened by 0 bases and J by 13 bases, with 13 bases between the two germline ends. Germline V CDR1 and CDR2: LNHNV, YYDKDF (reference sequence). The CDR3 is CATSRDQGQNPLHF. The CDR3, as DNA: TGTGCCACCAGCAGAGATCAGGGTCAGAACCCCCTCCACTTT.

This clonotype occurred many times. The J gene is TRBJ2-3, the V gene TRBV7-8; D might be TRBD2 (6 bases). V lost 5 bases and J lost 2, with 17 bases in between. Germline V gene data show CDR1 as SGHVS and CDR2 as FQNEAQ. The CDR3 sequence is 16 residues long. Here the CDR3 DNA reads TGTGCCAGCAGCCCGACTGGCGGGGTTTACACAGATACGCAGTATTTT. Translated, it gives CASSPTGGVYTDTQYF. Together with reference TRBV7-8 and TRBJ2-3, the CDR3 gives the full variable domain: GAGVSQSPRYKVAKRGQDVALRCDPISGHVSLFWYQQALGQGPEFLTYFQNEAQLDKSGLPSDRFFAERPEGSVSTLKIQRTQQEDSAVYLCASSPTGGVYTDTQYFGPGTRLTVL.

This clonotype occurred a few times. V and J are TRBV7-6 and TRBJ2-3; TRBD1 matches 8 bases. Germline CDR1 reads SGHVS; CDR2 reads FNYEAQ. J was trimmed by 3 bases and V by 4 bases; bases with no gene match: 9. The CDR3 covers 16 residues. The CDR3 coding sequence is TGTGCCAGCAGCTCTGGGCAGGGGGCGAGAACAGATACGCAGTATTTT. Translating gives CASSSGQGARTDTQYF.

This clonotype has just a few counts. The chain combines TRBV7-8 with TRBJ2-7; 8 nucleotides agree with TRBD1. This CDR3 spans 15 amino acids. In germline, CDR1 is SGHVS, CDR2 FQNEAQ. J was trimmed by 4 bases and V by 1 base; bases with no gene match: 6. This chain's CDR3 is CASSLGQGRFYEQYF. CDR3 nucleotide sequence: TGTGCCAGCAGCTTAGGACAGGGGCGATTTTACGAGCAGTACTTC. Drawing the rest from reference TRBV7-8 and TRBJ2-7, the complete variable domain is GAGVSQSPRYKVAKRGQDVALRCDPISGHVSLFWYQQALGQGPEFLTYFQNEAQLDKSGLPSDRFFAERPEGSVSTLKIQRTQQEDSAVYLCASSLGQGRFYEQYFGPGTRLTVT.

This clonotype was seen repeatedly, ten times or more. The genes are TRBV12-3 or TRBV12-4 and TRBJ2-5, with D maybe TRBD1 (5 bases). The CDR3 contains 14 residues. Trimming stripped 1 base from V and 1 base from J, with 7 bases between. CDR3 protein: CASSLGTIQETQYF. The CDR3 bases are TGTGCCAGCAGTTTAGGGACAATCCAAGAGACCCAGTACTTC.

This clonotype was detected ten times or more. The V gene is TRBV24-1, the J gene TRBJ1-2; D not resolved. The V gene's germline CDR1 is KGHDR and CDR2 SFDVKD. The CDR3 is 12 residues long. V lost 3 bases and J lost 8, with 9 bases in between. The CDR3 DNA sequence: TGTGCCACCAGTGATCCCCTGCGGGGCTACACCTTC. Amino acids: CATSDPLRGYTF.

The CDR3 DNA sequence: TGTGCCATTGGGACAGGGGCAGAAGATACGCAGTATTTT. As protein: CAIGTGAEDTQYF. The V gene is TRBV7-9, the J gene TRBJ2-3; TRBD1 matches at 10 bases. Germline lookup yields CDR1 SEHNR and CDR2 FQNEAQ (reference sequence). The CDR3 is made up of 13 amino acids. Trimming took 10 bases from V and 5 from J; bases not matched to a gene: 6.

This clonotype was seen ten or more times. The chain uses TRBV5-6 and TRBJ1-6; no definite D call. V shed 0 bases and J shed 13 bases, with 17 bases lying between them. In germline, CDR1 is SGHDT, CDR2 YYEEEE. The CDR3 has 15 amino acids. CDR3 amino acids: CASSLGPGHKSPLHF. Written as DNA, the CDR3 is TGTGCCAGCAGCTTGGGTCCGGGCCACAAAAGCCCCCTCCACTTT. The variable domain in full, completed from reference TRBV5-6 and TRBJ1-6, reads DAGVTQSPTHLIKTRGQQVTLRCSPKSGHDTVSWYQQALGQGPQFIFQYYEEEERQRGNFPDRFSGHQFPNYSSELNVNALLLGDSALYLCASSLGPGHKSPLHFGNGTRLTVT.

The chain recombines TRBV20-1 with TRBJ2-7, with D perhaps TRBD2 (7 bases). Germline lookup yields CDR1 DFQATT and CDR2 SNEGSKA (reference sequence). Trimming took off 7 bases at V and 5 bases at J, with 15 bases between the two ends. The CDR3 length is 12 residues. The CDR3 nucleotides read TGCAGTGGGTCGGGGGGCCCTCACGAGCAGTACTTC. It codes for CSGSGGPHEQYF.

The V gene is TRBV6-2 or TRBV6-3, the J gene TRBJ2-4; 7 nucleotides align to TRBD1. The CDR3 is 16 amino acids. J gave up 3 bases and V 6 bases, and 11 bases lay outside the gene matches. Per the germline V gene, CDR1 is MNHEY and CDR2 is SVGEGT. DNA of the CDR3: TGTGCCAGCAGCCCCCCAACCGGGACAGACAAAAACATTCAGTACTTC. It is translated as CASSPPTGTDKNIQYF.

The chain carries TRBV12-3 or TRBV12-4 and TRBJ2-1; D unresolved. V lost 4 bases and J 1 base, leaving 8 bases between the germline ends. The CDR3 has 14 amino acids. In DNA, the CDR3 is TGTGCCAGCAGTTCCGGCAATTCCTACAATGAGCAGTTCTTC. Its translation: CASSSGNSYNEQFF.

This clonotype has more than one count but fewer than ten. The V gene is TRBV10-3, the J gene TRBJ2-5; 9 bases map to TRBD2. The CDR3 spans 14 residues. The J segment lost 8 bases and the V segment lost 2 bases, leaving 6 bases of the junction unmatched. CDR1 ENHRY and CDR2 SYGVKD come from the germline V gene. CDR3 sequence: CAISEGVAGATQYF. CDR3 DNA: TGTGCCATCAGTGAGGGCGTAGCGGGAGCAACCCAGTACTTC.

The rearrangement uses TRBV4-3 and TRBJ2-1; 9 nucleotides line up with TRBD1. J lost 10 bases, V lost 5 bases, and 12 bases had no gene match. The germline V gene encodes CDR1 LGHNA and CDR2 YSLEER. The CDR3 extends over 15 amino acids. This chain's CDR3 is CASSAGQGPRWEQFF. The CDR3 DNA reads as TGCGCCAGCAGCGCTGGACAGGGGCCGAGATGGGAGCAGTTCTTC.

This clonotype was seen a handful of times. The chain links TRBV28 to TRBJ2-1; D is ambiguous. This CDR3 is built from 13 residues. V was shortened by 6 bases and J by 8 bases, with 14 bases between the two germline ends. CDR1 is MDHEN and CDR2 is SYDVKM in the germline V gene. CDR3 loop: CASSPGVNYEQFF. CDR3 DNA sequence: TGTGCCAGCAGCCCAGGTGTAAATTATGAGCAGTTCTTC.

A few counts support this clonotype. This chain uses TRBV20-1 with TRBJ1-4, with D possibly being TRBD1 (5 bases). Trimming took 6 bases from V and 8 from J, leaving 19 bases between them. Per germline, CDR1 DFQATT and CDR2 SNEGSKA (reference sequence). The CDR3 is made up of 14 amino acids. CDR3 protein: CSAPGLTTREKLFF. The CDR3 DNA reads TGCAGTGCCCCGGGACTGACTACTCGGGAAAAACTGTTTTTT.

The chain combines TRBV7-2 with TRBJ2-7; TRBD2 agrees at 10 bases. The V and J ends lost 4 bases and 6 bases, in that order; junction bases with no gene match: 6. CDR1 is SGHTA and CDR2 is FQGNSA in the germline V gene. The CDR3 has 14 amino acids. The CDR3 loop is CASSYLAGALEQYF. The CDR3 DNA sequence: TGTGCCAGCAGCTACCTAGCGGGAGCGCTCGAGCAGTACTTC.

Many counts were recorded for this clonotype. This chain's CDR3 is CASSTGTVFYGYTF. In DNA, the CDR3 is TGTGCCAGCAGCACCGGGACAGTCTTTTATGGCTACACCTTC. This rearrangement joins TRBV28 to TRBJ1-2; 7 bases match TRBD1. V lost 6 bases and J lost 5; bases outside the gene matches: 9. The CDR3 loop spans 14 amino acids. Looked up from germline, CDR1 is MDHEN and CDR2 is SYDVKM.

This clonotype showed up just a few times. This sequence joins TRBV9 and TRBJ2-7, with 7 bases matching TRBD2. Germline loops: CDR1 SGDLS, CDR2 YYNGEE. This CDR3 contains 15 residues. Losses at the gene ends were 0 bases for V and 5 bases for J; bases not matched to a gene: 8. CDR3 bases: TGTGCCAGCAGCGTAGATGGGGGAGGGGCCAACGAGCAGTACTTC. Residues: CASSVDGGGANEQYF.

The V and J genes are TRBV19 and TRBJ1-5; D unresolved. The germline CDR1 and CDR2 sequences are LNHDA and SQIVND (reference sequence). This CDR3 has 15 residues. Between the trimmed V and J ends, which lost 0 bases and 2 bases, there was a span of 8 bases. The CDR3 sequence: CASSIDRRGNQPQHF. The CDR3 nucleotides are TGTGCCAGTAGTATAGACAGGAGAGGCAATCAGCCCCAGCATTTT. The full variable domain, completed using reference TRBV19 and TRBJ1-5, is DGGITQSPKYLFRKEGQNVTLSCEQNLNHDAMYWYRQDPGQGLRLIYYSQIVNDFQKGDIAEGYSVSREKKESFPLTVTSAQKNPTAFYLCASSIDRRGNQPQHFGDGTRLSIL.

In this sample, this clonotype turned up a few times. This chain uses TRBV7-9 with TRBJ2-1, with TRBD1 matching 7 bases. Trimming cost V 5 bases and J 8 bases; bases outside gene matches: 12. This CDR3 has 15 residues. Germline values: CDR1 SEHNR, CDR2 FQNEAQ (reference sequence). Written as DNA, the CDR3 is TGTGCCAGCAGCCGCAAACGACAGGGTAAGGATGAGCAGTTCTTC. As protein: CASSRKRQGKDEQFF.

The chain links TRBV5-1 to TRBJ1-6; D may be TRBD1 (6 bases). Trimming shortened V by 4 bases and J by 4 bases, and 15 bases separated the two germline ends. CDR3 length: 16 residues. Germline assignment: CDR1 SGHRS and CDR2 YFSETQ. The DNA for the CDR3 is TGCGCCAGCAGCCTCACAGGGTCGCGGTATAATTCACCCCTCCACTTT. Translation: CASSLTGSRYNSPLHF.